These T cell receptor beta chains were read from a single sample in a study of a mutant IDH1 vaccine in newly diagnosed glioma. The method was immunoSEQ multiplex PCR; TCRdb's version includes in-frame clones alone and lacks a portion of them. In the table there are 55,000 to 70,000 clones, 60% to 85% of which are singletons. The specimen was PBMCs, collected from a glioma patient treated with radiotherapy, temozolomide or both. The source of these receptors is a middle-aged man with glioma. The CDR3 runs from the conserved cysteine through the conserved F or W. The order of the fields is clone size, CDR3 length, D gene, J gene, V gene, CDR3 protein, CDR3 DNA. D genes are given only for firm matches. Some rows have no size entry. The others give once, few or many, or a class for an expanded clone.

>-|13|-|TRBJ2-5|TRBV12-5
CASGMDTQETQYF
TGTGCTAGTGGTATGGACACCCAAGAGACCCAGTACTTC
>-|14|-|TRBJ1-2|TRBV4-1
CASRATRVNYGYTF
TGCGCCAGCAGAGCGACCAGGGTGAACTATGGCTACACCTTC
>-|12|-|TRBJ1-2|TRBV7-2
CASSVQGRGYTF
TGTGCCAGCAGCGTCCAGGGAAGGGGCTACACCTTC
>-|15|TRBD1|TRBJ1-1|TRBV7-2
CASSFFRGLNTEAFF
TGTGCCAGCAGCTTCTTCAGGGGGCTGAACACTGAAGCTTTCTTT
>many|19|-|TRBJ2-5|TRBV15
CATSRDLTGTMVYQETQYF
TGTGCCACCAGCAGAGATCTTACAGGCACCATGGTTTACCAAGAGACCCAGTACTTC
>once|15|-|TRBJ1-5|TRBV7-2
CASSQYRAGNQPQHF
TGTGCCAGCAGTCAGTACAGGGCGGGCAATCAGCCCCAGCATTTT
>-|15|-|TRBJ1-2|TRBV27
CASSPAKDGLYGYTF
TGTGCCAGCAGTCCCGCAAAGGATGGCCTCTATGGCTACACCTTC
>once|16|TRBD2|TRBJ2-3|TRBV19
CASTGLAGASTDTQYF
TGTGCCAGTACCGGACTAGCGGGGGCGAGCACAGATACGCAGTATTTT
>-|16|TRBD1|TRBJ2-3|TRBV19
CASSRSGQGAADTQYF
TGTGCCAGTAGCCGCTCCGGACAGGGGGCGGCAGATACGCAGTATTTT
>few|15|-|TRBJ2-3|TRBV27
CASSPWGEATDTQYF
TGTGCCAGCAGTCCCTGGGGGGAGGCCACGGATACGCAGTATTTT
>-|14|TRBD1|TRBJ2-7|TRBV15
CATSGDRGLGEQYF
TGTGCCACCAGCGGAGACAGGGGTCTAGGGGAGCAGTACTTC
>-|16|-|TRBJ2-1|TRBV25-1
CASSHTKGSSYNEQFF
TGTGCCAGCAGTCACACCAAGGGCAGCTCCTACAATGAGCAGTTCTTC
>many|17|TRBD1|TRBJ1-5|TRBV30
CAWSFGDRGDGNQPQHF
TGTGCCTGGAGTTTCGGGGACAGGGGTGATGGCAATCAGCCCCAGCATTTT
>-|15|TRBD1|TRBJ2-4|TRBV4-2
CASSHRTGGEDIQYF
TGTGCCAGCAGCCATCGGACAGGGGGCGAAGACATTCAGTACTTC
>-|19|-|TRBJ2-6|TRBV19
CASSIYRVGPLSGANVLTF
TGTGCCAGTAGTATATATAGGGTTGGACCGCTCTCTGGGGCCAACGTCCTGACTTTC
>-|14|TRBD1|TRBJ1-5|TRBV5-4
CASSIGTGDQPQHF
TGTGCCAGCAGCATTGGGACAGGGGATCAGCCCCAGCATTTT
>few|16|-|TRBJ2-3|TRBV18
CASSPAGTRGTDTQYF
TGTGCCAGCTCACCCGCCGGGACGAGAGGCACAGATACGCAGTATTTT
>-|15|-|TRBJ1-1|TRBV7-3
CASSLKPAGDTEAFF
TGTGCCAGCAGCTTAAAGCCGGCAGGGGACACTGAAGCTTTCTTT
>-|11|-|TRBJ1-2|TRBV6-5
CAVEGGYGYTF
TGTGCCGTTGAGGGCGGCTATGGCTACACCTTC
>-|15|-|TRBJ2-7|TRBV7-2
CASSLTRAGNYEQYF
TGTGCCAGCAGCCTAACGCGGGCGGGAAACTACGAGCAGTACTTC
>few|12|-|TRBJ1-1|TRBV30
CAWSVNEGEAFF
TGTGCCTGGAGTGTCAATGAGGGGGAAGCTTTCTTT
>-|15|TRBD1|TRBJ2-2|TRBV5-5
CASSLEDRDTGELFF
TGTGCCAGCAGCTTGGAGGACAGGGACACCGGGGAGCTGTTTTTT
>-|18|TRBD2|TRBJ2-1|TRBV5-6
CASSLVGTSGGKSNEQFF
TGTGCCAGCAGCTTGGTTGGGACTAGCGGGGGGAAAAGCAATGAGCAGTTCTTC
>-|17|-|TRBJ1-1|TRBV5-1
CASSSIPTGGLNTEAFF
TGCGCCAGCAGCTCTATACCAACAGGTGGGCTAAACACTGAAGCTTTCTTT
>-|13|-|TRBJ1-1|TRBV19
CASRPDRTAEAFF
TGTGCCAGTAGACCCGACAGAACCGCTGAAGCTTTCTTT
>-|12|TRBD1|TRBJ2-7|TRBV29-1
CSVWTGGYEQYF
TGCAGCGTTTGGACAGGGGGCTACGAGCAGTACTTC
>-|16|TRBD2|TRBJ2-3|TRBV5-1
CASSSSGGARTDTQYF
TGCGCCAGCAGCTCTAGCGGGGGGGCCCGGACAGATACGCAGTATTTT
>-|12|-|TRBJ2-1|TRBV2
CASSEGYNEQFF
TGTGCCAGCAGTGAAGGGTACAATGAGCAGTTCTTC
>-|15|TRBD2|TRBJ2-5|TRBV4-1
CASREQGLVGETQYF
TGCGCCAGCAGAGAACAGGGACTAGTGGGAGAGACCCAGTACTTC
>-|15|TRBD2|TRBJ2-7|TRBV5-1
CASSRLAENSYEQYF
TGCGCCAGCAGCCGACTAGCGGAGAACTCCTACGAGCAGTACTTC